Reported below is one TCR beta chain. Its antigen is still unknown. Compared with germline, one end of the junction differs, possibly owing to a read error. Reading from cysteine to phenylalanine, the CDR3 counts 14 amino acids. The CDR3 DNA has 42 bases and is translated from base 1. Taken from the germline V gene, the CDR1 and CDR2 loops are MGHRA and YSYEKL. The library was made by the immunoSEQ multiplex PCR assay. In TCRdb, the immuneACCESS table is reduced to in-frame sequences with V and J assigned. These tables do not hold every clone; where another copy was compared, an unresolved V gene accounts for under half, and the others remain unexplained. This sample gives over 25,000 clones in total; roughly 86% of them show up just once. The ten largest clones take up under 8.5% of the sample. The data belong to a study of T cell changes during pregnancy in multiple sclerosis (dated by TCRdb to the late 2010s). Regarding the complete study: In women with multiple sclerosis, the researchers looked at how the T cell repertoire shifted as pregnancy progressed.

The receptor was derived from a female donor with multiple sclerosis, enrolled in a pregnancy study. The chain links TRBV4-1 with TRBJ1-6; the junction holds 7 bases that match TRBD1. The sample here was CD8+ T cells from peripheral blood mononuclear cells, taken in the second trimester of pregnancy. The CDR3 is CASRSTGDNSPLHF. The nucleotide sequence reads as follows: TGTGCCAGCAGATCCACAGGGGATAATTCACCCCTCCACTTT.